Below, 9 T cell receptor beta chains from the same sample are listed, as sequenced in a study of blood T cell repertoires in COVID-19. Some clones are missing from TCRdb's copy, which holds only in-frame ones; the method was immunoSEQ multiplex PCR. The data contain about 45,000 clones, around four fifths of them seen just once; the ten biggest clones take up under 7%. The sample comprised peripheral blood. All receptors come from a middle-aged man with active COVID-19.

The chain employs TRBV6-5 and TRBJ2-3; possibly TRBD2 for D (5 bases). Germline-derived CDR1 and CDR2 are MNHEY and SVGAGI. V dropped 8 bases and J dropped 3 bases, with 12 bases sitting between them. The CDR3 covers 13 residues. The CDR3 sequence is CASSPGWTDTQYF. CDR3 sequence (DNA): TGTGCCAGCTCACCGGGGTGGACAGATACGCAGTATTTT.

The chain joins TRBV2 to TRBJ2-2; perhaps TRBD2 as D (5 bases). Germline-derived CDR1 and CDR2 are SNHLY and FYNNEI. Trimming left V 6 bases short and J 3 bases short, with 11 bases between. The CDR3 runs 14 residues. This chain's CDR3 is CASRTGVYTGELFF. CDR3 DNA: TGTGCCAGCAGAACCGGGGTATACACCGGGGAGCTGTTTTTT.

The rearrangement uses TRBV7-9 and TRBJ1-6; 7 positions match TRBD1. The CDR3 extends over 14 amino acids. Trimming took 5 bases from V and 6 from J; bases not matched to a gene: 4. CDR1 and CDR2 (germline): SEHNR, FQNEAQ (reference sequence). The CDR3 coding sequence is TGTGCCAGCAGCCTGGGACAGATTAATTCACCCCTCCACTTT. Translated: CASSLGQINSPLHF.

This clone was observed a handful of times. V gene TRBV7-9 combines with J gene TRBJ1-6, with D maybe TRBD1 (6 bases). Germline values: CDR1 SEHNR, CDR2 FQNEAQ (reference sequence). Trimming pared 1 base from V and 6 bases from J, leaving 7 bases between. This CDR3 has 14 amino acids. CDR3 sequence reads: CASSLGQVNSPLHF. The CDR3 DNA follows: TGTGCCAGCAGCTTAGGACAGGTTAATTCACCCCTCCACTTT.

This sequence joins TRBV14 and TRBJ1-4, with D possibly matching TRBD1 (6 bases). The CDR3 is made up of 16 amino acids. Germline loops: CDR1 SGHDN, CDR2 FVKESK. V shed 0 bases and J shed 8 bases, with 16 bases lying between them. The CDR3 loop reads CASSQEGGVLGEKLFF. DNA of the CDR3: TGTGCCAGCAGCCAAGAAGGGGGAGTCCTAGGGGAAAAACTGTTTTTT.

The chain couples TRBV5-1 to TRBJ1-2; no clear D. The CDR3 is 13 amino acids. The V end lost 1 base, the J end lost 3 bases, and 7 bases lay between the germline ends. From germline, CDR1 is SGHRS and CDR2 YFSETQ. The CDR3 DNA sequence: TGCGCCAGCAGCTTGATGTCGGACTATGGCTACACCTTC. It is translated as CASSLMSDYGYTF. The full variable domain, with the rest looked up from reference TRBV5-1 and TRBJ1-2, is KAGVTQTPRYLIKTRGQQVTLSCSPISGHRSVSWYQQTPGQGLQFLFEYFSETQRNKGNFPGRFSGRQFSNSRSEMNVSTLELGDSALYLCASSLMSDYGYTFGSGTRLTVV.

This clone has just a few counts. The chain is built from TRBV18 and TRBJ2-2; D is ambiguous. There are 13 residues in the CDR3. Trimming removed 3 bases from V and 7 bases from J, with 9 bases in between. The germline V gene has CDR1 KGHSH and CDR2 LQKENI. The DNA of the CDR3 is TGTGCCAGCTCACCCCGAGGCAGCGGGGAGCTGTTTTTT. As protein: CASSPRGSGELFF.

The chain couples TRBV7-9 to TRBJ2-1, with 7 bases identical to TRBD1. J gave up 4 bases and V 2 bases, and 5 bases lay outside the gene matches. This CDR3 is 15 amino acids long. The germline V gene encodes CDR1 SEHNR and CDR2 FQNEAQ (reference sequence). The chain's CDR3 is CASSLLQGIYNEQFF. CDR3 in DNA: TGTGCCAGCAGCTTATTACAGGGGATATACAATGAGCAGTTCTTC.

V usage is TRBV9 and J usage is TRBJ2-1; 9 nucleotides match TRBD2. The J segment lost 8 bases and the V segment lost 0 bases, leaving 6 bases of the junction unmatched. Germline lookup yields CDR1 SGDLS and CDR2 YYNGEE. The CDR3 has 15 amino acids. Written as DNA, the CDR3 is TGTGCCAGCAGCGTAGAAGCGGGGGGAATCTATGAGCAGTTCTTC. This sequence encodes CASSVEAGGIYEQFF.